This T cell receptor beta chain was captured by sequencing in a study of T cell responses to AZD1222 COVID-19 vaccine. This table comes from immunoSEQ multiplex PCR, and its TCRdb copy is limited to in-frame clones, with some not included. The table has some 150,000 clones, around nine tenths seen once. This sequence originates from an adult in good health. The input for sequencing was peripheral blood, taken on day 0 of MenACWY control vaccination.

The CDR3 DNA follows: TGTGCCAGCAGTTCGACTAGCGGGAGAGGGGAGCAGTACTTC. It codes for CASSSTSGRGEQYF. The chain carries TRBV27 and TRBJ2-7; TRBD2 matches 12 bases. The germline CDR1 and CDR2 sequences are MNHEY and SMNVEV (reference sequence). With 4 bases clipped from V and 7 bases from J, the junction kept 5 bases outside the gene matches. The CDR3 consists of 14 residues.